This T cell receptor beta chain was found in a study of regulatory T cells in long-lasting Graves disease. This clonotype was detected many times. The ends lost 6 bases at V and 7 bases at J; junction bases unmatched: 8. The CDR3 runs 14 residues. Both iRepertoire HTBI primers and Arm-PCR of CDR3 regions were used to build the TCR beta libraries. TCRdb passed the multiplex PCR reads through MiXCR, listing each CDR3 protein once. The top ten clones hold about 15% of a sample with around 460,000 distinct CDR3 sequences, about 14% of them seen once. Time point described: newly diagnosed GD, antithyroid drugs for less than 3 months. Following extraction of RNA from PBMCs, that RNA was used to make the TCR library. This sample was also put to use in a study of T cells in Graves' hyperthyroidism and ophthalmopathy.

The chain is built from TRBV12-3 or TRBV12-4 and TRBJ1-4; 7 nucleotides align to TRBD1. Sample: peripheral blood mononuclear cells (PBMCs), taken at new diagnosis, from a patient treated with antithyroid drugs. The receptor comes from a woman aged 45-65 years with Graves disease. Here the CDR3 reads CASRETGFSEKLFF. Here the CDR3 DNA reads TGTGCCAGCAGAGAGACAGGGTTCAGTGAAAAACTGTTTTTT.